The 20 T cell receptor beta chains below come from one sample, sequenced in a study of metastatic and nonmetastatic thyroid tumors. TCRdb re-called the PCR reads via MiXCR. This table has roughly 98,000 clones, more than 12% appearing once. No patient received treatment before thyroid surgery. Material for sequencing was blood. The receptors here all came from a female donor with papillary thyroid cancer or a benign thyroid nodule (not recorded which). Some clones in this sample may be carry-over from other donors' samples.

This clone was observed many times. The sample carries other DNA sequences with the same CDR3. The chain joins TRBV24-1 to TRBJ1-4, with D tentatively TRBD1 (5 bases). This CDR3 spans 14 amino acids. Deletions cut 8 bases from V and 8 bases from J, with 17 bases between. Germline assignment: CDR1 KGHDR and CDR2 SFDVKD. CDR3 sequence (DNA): TGTGCCACCATCCGCCGGGGGGAGGGGGAAAAACTGTTTTTT. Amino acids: CATIRRGEGEKLFF.

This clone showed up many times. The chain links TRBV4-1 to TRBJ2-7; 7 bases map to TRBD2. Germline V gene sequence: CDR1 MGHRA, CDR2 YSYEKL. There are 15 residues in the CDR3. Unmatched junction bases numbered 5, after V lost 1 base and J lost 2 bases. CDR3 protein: CASSQVQRGTYEQYF. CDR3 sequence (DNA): TGCGCCAGCAGCCAAGTTCAGCGGGGTACCTACGAGCAGTACTTC.

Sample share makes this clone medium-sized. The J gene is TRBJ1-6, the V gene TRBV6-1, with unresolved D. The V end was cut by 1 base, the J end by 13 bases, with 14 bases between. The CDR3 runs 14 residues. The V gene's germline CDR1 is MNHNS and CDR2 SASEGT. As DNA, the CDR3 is TGTGCCAGCAGTGAAGTGAGACCCCAGCCCCCCCTCCACTTT. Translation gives CASSEVRPQPPLHF.

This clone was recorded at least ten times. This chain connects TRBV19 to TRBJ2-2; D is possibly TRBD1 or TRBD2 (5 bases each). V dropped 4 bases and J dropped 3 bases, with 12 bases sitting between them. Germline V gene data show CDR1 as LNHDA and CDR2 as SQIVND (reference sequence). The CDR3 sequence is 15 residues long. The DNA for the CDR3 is TGTGCCAGTAGTACGGGGCGCTTATACACCGGGGAGCTGTTTTTT. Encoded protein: CASSTGRLYTGELFF.

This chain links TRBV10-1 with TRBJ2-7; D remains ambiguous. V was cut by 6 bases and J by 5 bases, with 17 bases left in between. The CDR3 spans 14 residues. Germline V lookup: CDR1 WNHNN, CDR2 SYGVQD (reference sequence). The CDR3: CASSPNPGIHEQYF. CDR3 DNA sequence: TGCGCCAGCAGCCCTAACCCCGGAATCCACGAGCAGTACTTC.

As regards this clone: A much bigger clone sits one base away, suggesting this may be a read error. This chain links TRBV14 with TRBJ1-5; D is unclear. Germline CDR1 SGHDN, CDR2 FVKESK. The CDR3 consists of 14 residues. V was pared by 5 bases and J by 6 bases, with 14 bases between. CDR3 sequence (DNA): TGTGCCAGCAGCAGGTCCGGTTCGCGTCAGCCCCAGCATTTT. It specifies CASSRSGSRQPQHF.

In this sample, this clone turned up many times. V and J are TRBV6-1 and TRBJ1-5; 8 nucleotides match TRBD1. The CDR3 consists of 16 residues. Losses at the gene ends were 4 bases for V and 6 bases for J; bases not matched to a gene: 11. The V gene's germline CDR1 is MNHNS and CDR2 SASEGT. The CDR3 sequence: CASSARRGPPFQPQHF. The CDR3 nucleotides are TGTGCCAGCAGTGCACGCAGGGGGCCGCCGTTTCAGCCCCAGCATTTT.

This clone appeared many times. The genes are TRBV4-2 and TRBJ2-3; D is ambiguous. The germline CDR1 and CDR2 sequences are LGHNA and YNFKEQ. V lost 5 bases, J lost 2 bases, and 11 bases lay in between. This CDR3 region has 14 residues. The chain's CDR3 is CASSSGGVTDTQYF. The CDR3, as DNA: TGTGCCAGCAGCTCTGGTGGGGTCACAGATACGCAGTATTTT.

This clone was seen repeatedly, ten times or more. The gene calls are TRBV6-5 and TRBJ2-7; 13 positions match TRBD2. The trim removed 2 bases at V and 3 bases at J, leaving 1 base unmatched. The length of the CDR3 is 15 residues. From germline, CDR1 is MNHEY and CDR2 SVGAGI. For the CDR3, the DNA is TGTGCCAGCAGTTACGGGACTAGCGGGGACTACGAGCAGTACTTC. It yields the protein CASSYGTSGDYEQYF.

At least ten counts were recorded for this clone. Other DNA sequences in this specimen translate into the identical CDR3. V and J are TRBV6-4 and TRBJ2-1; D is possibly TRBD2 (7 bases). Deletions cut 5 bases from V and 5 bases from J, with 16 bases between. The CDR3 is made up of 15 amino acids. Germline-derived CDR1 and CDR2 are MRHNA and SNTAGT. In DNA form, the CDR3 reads TGTGCCAGCAGTTTGGGGGGGGGGCCTCACAATGAGCAGTTCTTC. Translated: CASSLGGGPHNEQFF.

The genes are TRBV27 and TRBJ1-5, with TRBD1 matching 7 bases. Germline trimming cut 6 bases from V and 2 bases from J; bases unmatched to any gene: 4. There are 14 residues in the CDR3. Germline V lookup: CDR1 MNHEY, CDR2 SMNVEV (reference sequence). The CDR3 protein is CASSGQAGNQPQHF. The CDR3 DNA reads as TGTGCCAGCAGCGGACAGGCGGGCAATCAGCCCCAGCATTTT.

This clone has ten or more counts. The CDR3 bases are TGTGCCAGCAGCTTACTCGGCCCAAACTATGGCTACACCTTC. Translation gives CASSLLGPNYGYTF. The chain has TRBV7-8 and TRBJ1-2; D is uncertain. The CDR3 runs to 14 residues. Trimming stripped 2 bases from V and 2 bases from J, with 9 bases between. CDR1 SGHVS and CDR2 FQNEAQ come from the germline V gene.

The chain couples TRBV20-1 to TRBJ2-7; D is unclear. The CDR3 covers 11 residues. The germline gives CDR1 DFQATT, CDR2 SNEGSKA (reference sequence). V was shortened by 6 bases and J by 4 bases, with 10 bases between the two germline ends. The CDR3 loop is CSATKKYEQYF. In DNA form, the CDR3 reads TGCAGTGCCACCAAGAAATACGAGCAGTACTTC.

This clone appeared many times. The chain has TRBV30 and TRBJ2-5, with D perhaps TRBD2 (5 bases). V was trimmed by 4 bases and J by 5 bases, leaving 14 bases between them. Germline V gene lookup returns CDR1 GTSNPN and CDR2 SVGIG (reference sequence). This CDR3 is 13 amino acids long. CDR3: CAWNNGGGETQYF. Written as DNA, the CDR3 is TGTGCCTGGAATAACGGTGGAGGCGAGACCCAGTACTTC.

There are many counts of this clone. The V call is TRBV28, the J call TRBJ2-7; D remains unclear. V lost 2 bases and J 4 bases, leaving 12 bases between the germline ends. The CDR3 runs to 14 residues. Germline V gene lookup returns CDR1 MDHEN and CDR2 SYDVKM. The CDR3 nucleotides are TGTGCCAGCAGTTTAGCCCAAAACCGATACGAGCAGTACTTC. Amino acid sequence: CASSLAQNRYEQYF.

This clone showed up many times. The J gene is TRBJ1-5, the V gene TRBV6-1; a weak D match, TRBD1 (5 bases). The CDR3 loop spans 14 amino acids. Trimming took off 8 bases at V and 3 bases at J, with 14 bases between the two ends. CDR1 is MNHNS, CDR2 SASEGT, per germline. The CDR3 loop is CASGDGLYNQPQHF. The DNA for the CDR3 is TGTGCCAGCGGGGACGGCCTTTACAATCAGCCCCAGCATTTT.

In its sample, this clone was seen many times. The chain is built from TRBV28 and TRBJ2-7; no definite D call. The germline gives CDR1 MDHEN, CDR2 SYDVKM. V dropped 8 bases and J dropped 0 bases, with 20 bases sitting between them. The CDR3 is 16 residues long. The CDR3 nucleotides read TGTGCCAGCTCGGGCTCCTACACCGATAGCTCCTACGAGCAGTACTTC. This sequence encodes CASSGSYTDSSYEQYF.

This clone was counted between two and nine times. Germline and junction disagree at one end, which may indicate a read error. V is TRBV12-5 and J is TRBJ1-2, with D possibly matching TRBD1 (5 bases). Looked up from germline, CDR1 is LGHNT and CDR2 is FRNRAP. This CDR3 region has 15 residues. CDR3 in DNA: TGTGCTAGTGGCCCTGACAGCGCGTTTTTCTATTGCTACACCTTC. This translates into CASGPDSAFFYCYTF.

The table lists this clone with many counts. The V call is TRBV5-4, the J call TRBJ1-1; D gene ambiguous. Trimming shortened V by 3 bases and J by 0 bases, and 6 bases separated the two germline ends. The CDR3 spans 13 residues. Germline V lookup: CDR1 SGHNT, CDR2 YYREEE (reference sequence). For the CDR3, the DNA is TGTGCCAGCAGCTGGGCCATGAACACTGAAGCTTTCTTT. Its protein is CASSWAMNTEAFF.

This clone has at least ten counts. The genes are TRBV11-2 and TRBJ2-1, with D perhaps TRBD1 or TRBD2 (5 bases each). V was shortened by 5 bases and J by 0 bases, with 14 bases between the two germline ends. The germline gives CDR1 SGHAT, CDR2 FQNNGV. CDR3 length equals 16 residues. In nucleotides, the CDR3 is TGTGCCAGCAGCGCTGGGACGGCGAGCTCCTACAATGAGCAGTTCTTC. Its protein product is CASSAGTASSYNEQFF. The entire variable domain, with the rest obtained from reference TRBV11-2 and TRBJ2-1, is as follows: EAGVAQSPRYKIIEKRQSVAFWCNPISGHATLYWYQQILGQGPKLLIQFQNNGVVDDSQLPKDRFSAERLKGVDSTLKIQPAKLEDSAVYLCASSAGTASSYNEQFFGPGTRLTVL.